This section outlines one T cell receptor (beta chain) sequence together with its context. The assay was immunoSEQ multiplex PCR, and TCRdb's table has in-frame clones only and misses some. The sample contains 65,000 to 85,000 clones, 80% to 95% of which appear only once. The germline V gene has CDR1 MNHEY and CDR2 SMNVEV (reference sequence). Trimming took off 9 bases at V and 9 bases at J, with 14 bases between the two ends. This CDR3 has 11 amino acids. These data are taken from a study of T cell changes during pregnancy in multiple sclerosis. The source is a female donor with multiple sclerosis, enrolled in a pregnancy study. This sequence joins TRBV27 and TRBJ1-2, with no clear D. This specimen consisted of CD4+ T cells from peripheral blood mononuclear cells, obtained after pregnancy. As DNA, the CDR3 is TGTGCCAGTGGGCGGGGTGAACGCTACACCTTC. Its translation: CASGRGERYTF.